This T cell receptor (beta chain) was sequenced for a study of T cell responses to AZD1222 COVID-19 vaccine. Profiling relied on immunoSEQ multiplex PCR, and the TCRdb table lists in-frame clones only, not all of them. The sample includes fewer than 150,000 clones, approximately 90% of them seen just once. This CDR3 has 13 residues. The germline gives CDR1 WNHNN, CDR2 SYGVQD (reference sequence). V lost 0 bases and J 5 bases, leaving 8 bases between the germline ends. This clone occurred once. Here the sequenced sample was peripheral blood, taken 28 days after the second AZD1222 dose. The receptor was derived from an adult who received the AZD1222 COVID-19 vaccine. V gene TRBV10-1 combines with J gene TRBJ2-7, with a weak D call TRBD1 (5 bases). The CDR3 region is CASSESGPNEQYF. CDR3 sequence (DNA): TGCGCCAGCAGTGAGTCGGGGCCCAACGAGCAGTACTTC.